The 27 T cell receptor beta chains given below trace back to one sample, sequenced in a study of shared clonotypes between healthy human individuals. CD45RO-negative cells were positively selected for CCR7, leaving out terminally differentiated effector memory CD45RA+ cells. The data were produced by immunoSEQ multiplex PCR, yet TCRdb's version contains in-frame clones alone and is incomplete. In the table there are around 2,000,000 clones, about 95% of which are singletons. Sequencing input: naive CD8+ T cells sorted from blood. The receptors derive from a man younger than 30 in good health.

CDR3 DNA sequence: TGTGCCAGCAGTTCGATATTGGGCGCCAGCAATCAGCCCCAGCATTTT. This sequence encodes CASSSILGASNQPQHF. This chain uses TRBV28 with TRBJ1-5; D ambiguous. V lost 4 bases and J 1 base, leaving 14 bases between the germline ends. Germline V gene lookup returns CDR1 MDHEN and CDR2 SYDVKM. There are 16 residues in the CDR3. The entire variable domain, with the rest obtained from reference TRBV28 and TRBJ1-5, is as follows: DVKVTQSSRYLVKRTGEKVFLECVQDMDHENMFWYRQDPGLGLRLIYFSYDVKMKEKGDIPEGYSVSREKKERFSLILESASTNQTSMYLCASSSILGASNQPQHFGDGTRLSIL.

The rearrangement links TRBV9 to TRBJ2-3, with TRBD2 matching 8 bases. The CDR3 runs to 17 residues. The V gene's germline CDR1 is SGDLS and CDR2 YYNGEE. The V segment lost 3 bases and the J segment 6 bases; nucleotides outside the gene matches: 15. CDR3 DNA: TGTGCCAGCAGCGACCGACTGGCGGGGGGATTTTCGGATACGCAGTATTTT. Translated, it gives CASSDRLAGGFSDTQYF.

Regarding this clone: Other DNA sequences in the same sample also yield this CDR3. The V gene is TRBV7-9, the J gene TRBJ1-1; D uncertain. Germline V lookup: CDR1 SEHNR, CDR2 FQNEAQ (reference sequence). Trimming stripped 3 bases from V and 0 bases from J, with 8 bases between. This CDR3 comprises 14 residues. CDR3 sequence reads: CASSLTGMNTEAFF. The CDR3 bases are TGTGCCAGCAGCTTGACCGGGATGAACACTGAAGCTTTCTTT.

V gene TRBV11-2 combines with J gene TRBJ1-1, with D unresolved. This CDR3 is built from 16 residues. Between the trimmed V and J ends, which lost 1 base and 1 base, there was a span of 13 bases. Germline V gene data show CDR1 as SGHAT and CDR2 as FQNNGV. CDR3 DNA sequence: TGTGCCAGCAGCTTAGGCTCCCCCACGTCGAACACTGAAGCTTTCTTT. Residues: CASSLGSPTSNTEAFF.

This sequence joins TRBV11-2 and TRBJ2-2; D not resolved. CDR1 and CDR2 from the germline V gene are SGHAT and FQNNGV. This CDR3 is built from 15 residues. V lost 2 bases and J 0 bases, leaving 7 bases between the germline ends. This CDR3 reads CASSLWPANTGELFF. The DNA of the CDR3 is TGTGCCAGCAGCTTATGGCCAGCGAACACCGGGGAGCTGTTTTTT.

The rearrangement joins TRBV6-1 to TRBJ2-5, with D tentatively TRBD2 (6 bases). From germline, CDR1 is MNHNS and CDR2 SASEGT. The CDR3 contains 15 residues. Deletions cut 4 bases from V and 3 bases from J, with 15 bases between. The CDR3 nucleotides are TGTGCCAGCAGTGGCGAGCGGTGGGGGGAAGAGACCCAGTACTTC. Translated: CASSGERWGEETQYF.

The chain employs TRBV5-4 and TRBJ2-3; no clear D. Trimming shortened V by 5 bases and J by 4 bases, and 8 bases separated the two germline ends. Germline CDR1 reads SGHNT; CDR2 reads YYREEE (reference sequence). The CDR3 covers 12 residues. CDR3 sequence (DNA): TGTGCCAGCAGTGTGGTCCCAGATACGCAGTATTTT. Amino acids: CASSVVPDTQYF. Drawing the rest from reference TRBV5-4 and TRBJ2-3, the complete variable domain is ETGVTQSPTHLIKTRGQQVTLRCSSQSGHNTVSWYQQALGQGPQFIFQYYREEENGRGNFPPRFSGLQFPNYSSELNVNALELDDSALYLCASSVVPDTQYFGPGTRLTVL.

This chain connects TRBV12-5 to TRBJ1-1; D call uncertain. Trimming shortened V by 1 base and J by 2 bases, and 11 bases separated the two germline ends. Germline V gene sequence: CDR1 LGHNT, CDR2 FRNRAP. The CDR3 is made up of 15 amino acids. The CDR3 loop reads CASGLGVELNTEAFF. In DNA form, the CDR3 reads TGTGCTAGTGGTTTGGGAGTAGAGCTTAACACTGAAGCTTTCTTT.

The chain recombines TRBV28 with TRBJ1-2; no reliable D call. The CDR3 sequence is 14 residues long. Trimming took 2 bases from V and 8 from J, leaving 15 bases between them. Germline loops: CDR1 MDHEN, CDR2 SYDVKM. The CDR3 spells CASSLQSGMRGYTF. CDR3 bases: TGTGCCAGCAGTTTACAGTCCGGGATGCGAGGCTACACCTTC.

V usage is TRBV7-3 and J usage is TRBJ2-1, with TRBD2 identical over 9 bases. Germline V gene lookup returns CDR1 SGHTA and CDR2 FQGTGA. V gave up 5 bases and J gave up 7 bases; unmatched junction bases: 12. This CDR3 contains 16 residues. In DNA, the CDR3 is TGTGCCAGCAGCCCGGTCTCTGCGGGGGGGCCAAATGAGCAGTTCTTC. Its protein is CASSPVSAGGPNEQFF.

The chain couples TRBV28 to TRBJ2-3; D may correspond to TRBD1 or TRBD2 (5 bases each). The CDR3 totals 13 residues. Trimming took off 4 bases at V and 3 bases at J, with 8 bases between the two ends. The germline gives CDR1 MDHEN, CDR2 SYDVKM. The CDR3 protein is CASSWGFTDTQYF. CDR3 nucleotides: TGTGCCAGCAGTTGGGGGTTTACAGATACGCAGTATTTT.

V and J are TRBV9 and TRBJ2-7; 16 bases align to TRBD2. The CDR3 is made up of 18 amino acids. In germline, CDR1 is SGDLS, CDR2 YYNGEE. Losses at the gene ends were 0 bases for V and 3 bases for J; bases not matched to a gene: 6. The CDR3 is CASSVGGTSGRAVYEQYF. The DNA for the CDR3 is TGTGCCAGCAGCGTAGGGGGGACTAGCGGGAGGGCCGTCTACGAGCAGTACTTC.

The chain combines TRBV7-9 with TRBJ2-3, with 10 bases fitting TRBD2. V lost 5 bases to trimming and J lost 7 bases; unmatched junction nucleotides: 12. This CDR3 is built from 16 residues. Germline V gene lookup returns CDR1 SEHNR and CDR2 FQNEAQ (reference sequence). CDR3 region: CASSPTLAGEANTQYF. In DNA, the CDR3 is TGTGCCAGCAGCCCCACCCTAGCGGGAGAGGCGAATACGCAGTATTTT.

The CDR3 DNA is TGTGCCTGGAGTAACTACGGGGGCACAGATACGCAGTATTTT. Its protein is CAWSNYGGTDTQYF. The V call is TRBV30, the J call TRBJ2-3; the D gene is possibly TRBD2 (5 bases). CDR3 length: 14 amino acids. Trimming shortened V by 2 bases and J by 1 base, and 10 bases separated the two germline ends. Germline values: CDR1 GTSNPN, CDR2 SVGIG (reference sequence).

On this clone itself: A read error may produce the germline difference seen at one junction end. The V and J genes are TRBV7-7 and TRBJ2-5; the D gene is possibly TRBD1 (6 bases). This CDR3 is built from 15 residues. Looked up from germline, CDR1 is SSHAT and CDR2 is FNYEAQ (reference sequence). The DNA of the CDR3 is TGTGCTAGCAGCTTAGAATGGGGGCTTCGGGAGACCCAGTACTTC. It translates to CASSLEWGLRETQYF. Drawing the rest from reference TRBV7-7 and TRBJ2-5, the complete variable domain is GAGVSQSPRYKVTKRGQDVTLRCDPISSHATLYWYQQALGQGPEFLTYFNYEAQPDKSGLPSDRFSAERPEGSISTLTIQRTEQRDSAMYRCASSLEWGLRETQYFGPGTRLLVL.

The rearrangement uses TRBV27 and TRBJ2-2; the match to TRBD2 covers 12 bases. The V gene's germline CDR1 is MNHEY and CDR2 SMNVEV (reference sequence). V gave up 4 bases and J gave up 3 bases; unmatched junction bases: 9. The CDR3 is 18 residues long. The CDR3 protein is CASSWSETSGGYTGELFF. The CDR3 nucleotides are TGTGCCAGCAGTTGGTCCGAAACTAGCGGGGGGTACACCGGGGAGCTGTTTTTT.

This chain's CDR3 is CATSEVGRNYEQYF. The CDR3 DNA follows: TGTGCCACCAGCGAGGTGGGACGGAACTACGAGCAGTACTTC. This rearrangement joins TRBV15 to TRBJ2-7; D could derive from TRBD1 or TRBD2 (5 bases each). Germline CDR1 LNHNV, CDR2 YYDKDF (reference sequence). The V end lost 5 bases, the J end lost 3 bases, and 14 bases lay between the germline ends. This CDR3 has 14 amino acids. Combining the CDR3 with reference TRBV15 and TRBJ2-7 gives the whole variable domain DAMVIQNPRYQVTQFGKPVTLSCSQTLNHNVMYWYQQKSSQAPKLLFHYYDKDFNNEADTPDNFQSRRPNTSFCFLDIRSPGLGDTAMYLCATSEVGRNYEQYFGPGTRLTVT.

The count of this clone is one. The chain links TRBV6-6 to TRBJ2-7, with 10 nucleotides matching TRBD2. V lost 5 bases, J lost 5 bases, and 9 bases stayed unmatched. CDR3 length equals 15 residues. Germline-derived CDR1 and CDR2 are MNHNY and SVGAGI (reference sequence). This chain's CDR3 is CASSPFEAGGHEQYF. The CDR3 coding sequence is TGTGCCAGCAGTCCCTTCGAAGCGGGGGGGCACGAGCAGTACTTC.

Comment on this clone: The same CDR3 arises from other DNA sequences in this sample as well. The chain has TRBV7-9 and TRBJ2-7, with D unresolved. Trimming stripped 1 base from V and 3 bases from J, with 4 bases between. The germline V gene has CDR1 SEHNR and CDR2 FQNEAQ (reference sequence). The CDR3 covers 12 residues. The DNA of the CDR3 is TGTGCCAGCAGCTTAGGCGACTACGAGCAGTACTTC. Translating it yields CASSLGDYEQYF.

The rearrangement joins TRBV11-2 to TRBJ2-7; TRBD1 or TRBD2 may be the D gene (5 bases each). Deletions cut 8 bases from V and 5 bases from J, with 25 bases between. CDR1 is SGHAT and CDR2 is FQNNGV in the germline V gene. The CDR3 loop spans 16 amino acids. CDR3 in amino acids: CASRGPRDSLTDEQYF. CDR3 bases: TGTGCCAGCCGGGGCCCGAGAGATAGTCTCACGGACGAGCAGTACTTC.

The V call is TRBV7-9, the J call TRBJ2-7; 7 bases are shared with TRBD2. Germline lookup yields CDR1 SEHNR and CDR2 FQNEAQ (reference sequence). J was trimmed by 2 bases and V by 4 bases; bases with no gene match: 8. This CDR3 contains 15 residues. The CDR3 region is CASSWTASGTYEQYF. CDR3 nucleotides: TGTGCCAGCAGCTGGACGGCTAGCGGCACCTACGAGCAGTACTTC.

The CDR3: CASSGTGGTDTQYF. In DNA, the CDR3 is TGTGCCAGCAGTGGGACAGGGGGCACAGATACGCAGTATTTT. The chain is built from TRBV6-6 and TRBJ2-3; 10 bases map to TRBD1. Trimming removed 5 bases from V and 1 base from J; junction bases left unmatched: 0. CDR3 size: 14 residues. Germline CDR1 and CDR2: MNHNY and SVGAGI (reference sequence).

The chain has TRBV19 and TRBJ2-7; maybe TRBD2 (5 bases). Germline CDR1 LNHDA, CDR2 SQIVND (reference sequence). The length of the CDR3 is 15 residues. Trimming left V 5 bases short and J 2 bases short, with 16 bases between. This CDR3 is CASSPGIGTAYEQYF. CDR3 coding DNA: TGTGCCAGTAGTCCCGGGATAGGAACAGCCTACGAGCAGTACTTC.

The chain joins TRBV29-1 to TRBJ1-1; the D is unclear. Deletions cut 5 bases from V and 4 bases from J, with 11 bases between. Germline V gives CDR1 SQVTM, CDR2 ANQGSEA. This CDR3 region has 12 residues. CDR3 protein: CSVLVGVTEAFF. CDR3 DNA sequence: TGCAGCGTTCTAGTAGGAGTCACTGAAGCTTTCTTT.

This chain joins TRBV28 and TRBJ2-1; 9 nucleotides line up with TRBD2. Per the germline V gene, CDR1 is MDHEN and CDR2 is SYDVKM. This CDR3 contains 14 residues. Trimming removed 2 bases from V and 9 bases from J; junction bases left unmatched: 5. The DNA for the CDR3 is TGTGCCAGCAGTTTAGCGGGGGGGCCCGCTGAGCAGTTCTTC. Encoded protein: CASSLAGGPAEQFF.

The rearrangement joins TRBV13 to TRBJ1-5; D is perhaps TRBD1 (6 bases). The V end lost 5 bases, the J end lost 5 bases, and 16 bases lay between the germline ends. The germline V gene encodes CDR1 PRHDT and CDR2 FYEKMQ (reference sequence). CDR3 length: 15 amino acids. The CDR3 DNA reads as TGTGCCAGCAGCCTCGGCTGGGGGGGCGATCAGCCCCAGCATTTT. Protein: CASSLGWGGDQPQHF. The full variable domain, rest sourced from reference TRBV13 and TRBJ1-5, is AAGVIQSPRHLIKEKRETATLKCYPIPRHDTVYWYQQGPGQDPQFLISFYEKMQSDKGSIPDRFSAQQFSDYHSELNMSSLELGDSALYFCASSLGWGGDQPQHFGDGTRLSIL.

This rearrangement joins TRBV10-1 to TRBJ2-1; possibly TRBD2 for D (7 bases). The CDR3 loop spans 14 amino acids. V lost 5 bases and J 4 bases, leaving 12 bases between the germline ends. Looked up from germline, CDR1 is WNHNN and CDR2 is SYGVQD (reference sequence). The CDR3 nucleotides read TGCGCCAGCAGTAGGGGGGGAGAGTACAATGAGCAGTTCTTC. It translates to CASSRGGEYNEQFF.